This TCR beta chain comes out of a study of cytomegalovirus exposure and HLA in healthy donors. Regarding the study as a whole: As immune exposure information, only CMV serostatus was available. Near-uniform donor sequencing depth was presumed by presence/absence analyses.

About this clone itself: Its antigen is currently unknown.

The CDR3 contains 12 residues. The V end lost 4 bases, the J end lost 5 bases, and 10 bases lay between the germline ends. Looked up from germline, CDR1 is GTSNPN and CDR2 is SVGIG (reference sequence). The primer mix had 60 Vbeta and 13 Jbeta primers. Libraries were prepared by immunoSEQ multiplex PCR; TCRdb keeps only in-frame clonotypes and omits some of them. The table shows approximately 170,000 clones, with over 60% occurring only once. This receptor was obtained from a woman aged 50 to 65 in good health and CMV-seronegative. Sequencing input: PBMCs. The chain couples TRBV30 to TRBJ2-3; weak D call: TRBD2 (5 bases). In DNA, the CDR3 is TGTGCCTGGATTAATCGGGGAGATACGCAGTATTTT. Translated: CAWINRGDTQYF.